The rows below give T cell receptor beta chains drawn from one sample of a study of cytomegalovirus exposure and HLA in healthy donors. Sequencing was performed with immunoSEQ multiplex PCR; in TCRdb, only in-frame clones are kept and a portion is missing. The table has approximately 170,000 clones, roughly nine tenths seen once. Source material: PBMCs. The receptors were gathered from a woman younger than 35 in good health and CMV-seropositive. CDR3s include the opening cysteine and the closing phenylalanine or tryptophan. Fields, in order: V gene, D gene, J gene, clone size, CDR3 DNA, CDR3 protein. The D gene is left open where the match is weak. Where a row states a size, it is once, few, many or the class of an expanded clone; other rows omit it.

TRBV27,TRBD2,TRBJ2-3,.,TGTGCCAGCAGTTTGTCCCCGGGAGGTAGGGCAGATACGCAGTATTTT,CASSLSPGGRADTQYF
TRBV11-2,.,TRBJ1-2,.,TGTGCCAGCAGCTCCGACGGAGCTTATAGCTACACCTTC,CASSSDGAYSYTF
TRBV12-5,TRBD1,TRBJ1-1,.,TGTGCTAGTGGTTACAACAGGGGACAGGCGGGGAACACTGAAGCTTTCTTT,CASGYNRGQAGNTEAFF
TRBV10-1,.,TRBJ2-1,.,TGCGCCAGCAGTGAGTCCGAGCCCTACAATGAGCAGTTCTTC,CASSESEPYNEQFF
TRBV5-4,.,TRBJ2-7,once,TGTGCCAGCAGCTCGGGAGCCGTCGCCCGGATCTACGAGCAGTACTTC,CASSSGAVARIYEQYF
TRBV7-9,.,TRBJ1-2,.,TGTGCCAGCAGCCTCCTGGACAGAGCTAACTATGGCTACACCTTC,CASSLLDRANYGYTF
TRBV2,.,TRBJ2-3,.,TGTGCCAGCAGTGGGGAACTAGTAAGGGATACGCAGTATTTT,CASSGELVRDTQYF
TRBV30,TRBD2,TRBJ2-1,.,TGTGCCTGGAGTCCCGGGACTAGCTCCTACAATGAGCAGTTCTTC,CAWSPGTSSYNEQFF
TRBV6-1,.,TRBJ1-1,.,TGTGCCAGCAGTGAAGCGGCGGAGGGGGGGGTTTACACTGAAGCTTTCTTT,CASSEAAEGGVYTEAFF
TRBV7-9,.,TRBJ1-1,.,TGTGCCAGCAGCTCGCTGTCTATGAACACTGAAGCTTTCTTT,CASSSLSMNTEAFF
TRBV14,TRBD2,TRBJ2-2,.,TGTGCCAGCAGCCAAGGACTCGGGAGGTTGGCCGGGGAGCTGTTTTTT,CASSQGLGRLAGELFF
TRBV10-3,TRBD1,TRBJ1-2,.,TGTGCCATCTACGACAGGGCTGGCTACACCTTC,CAIYDRAGYTF
TRBV27,.,TRBJ2-3,once,TGTGCCAGCGGGGAACGGGATTGGTCTCAATTGCAGGATACGCAGTATTTT,CASGERDWSQLQDTQYF
TRBV7-9,.,TRBJ2-5,once,TGTGCCAGCAAGATGCAGGGGTATTTGGAAGAGACCCAGTACTTC,CASKMQGYLEETQYF
TRBV7-6,TRBD1,TRBJ2-7,.,TGTGCCAGCAGCTTAGGGTCAGGGGGTCCTTACGAGCAGTACTTC,CASSLGSGGPYEQYF
TRBV30,.,TRBJ2-1,.,TGTGCCTGGAGTGAGGGAAACAGGGACAATGAGCAGTTCTTC,CAWSEGNRDNEQFF
TRBV4-1,TRBD1,TRBJ2-7,.,TGCGCCAGCAGCCAATCAACAGGGGCTCGCGAGCAGTACTTC,CASSQSTGAREQYF